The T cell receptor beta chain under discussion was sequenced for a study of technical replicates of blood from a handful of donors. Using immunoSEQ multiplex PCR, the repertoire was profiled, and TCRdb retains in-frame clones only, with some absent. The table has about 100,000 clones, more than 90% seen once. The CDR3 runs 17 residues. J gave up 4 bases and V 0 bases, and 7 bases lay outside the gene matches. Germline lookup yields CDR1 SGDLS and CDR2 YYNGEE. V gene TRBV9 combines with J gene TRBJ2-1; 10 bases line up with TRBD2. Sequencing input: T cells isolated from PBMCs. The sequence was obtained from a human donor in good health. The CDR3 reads CASSVEAGGPLYNEQFF. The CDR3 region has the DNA TGTGCCAGCAGCGTAGAAGCGGGAGGGCCCCTTTACAATGAGCAGTTCTTC.